The 14 T cell receptor beta chains listed next were all sequenced from one sample in a study of human T cells and chemical hapten exposure. As for time point: patch test 3, about 24 weeks after DPC sensitization. Treatment described: therapeutic diphenylcyclopropenone sensitization with weekly scalp DPC. TCRdb processed the RACE reads anew with MiXCR; each CDR3 protein has one entry. The sample has 90,000 to 140,000 distinct CDR3 sequences, approximately 36% seen once. Source: whole blood, taken in connection with sensitization to the hapten diphenylcyclopropenone (DPC). The receptor source for this set is a man between 40 and 49 years old with alopecia areata. Some clones in this sample may be carry-over from other donors' samples.

J is TRBJ2-3 and V is TRBV4-3; D is possibly TRBD1 (5 bases). Germline CDR1 is LGHNA and CDR2 is YSLEER. The CDR3 runs 17 residues. V gave up 0 bases and J gave up 0 bases, with 13 bases separating them. The DNA for the CDR3 is TGCGCCAGCAGCCAAGATGCAGGGCTTGCTAGCACAGATACGCAGTATTTT. It specifies CASSQDAGLASTDTQYF.

This clonotype was observed a handful of times. The CDR3 protein is CASSLGLAGDNEQFF. As DNA, the CDR3 is TGCGCCAGCAGCTTGGGGCTAGCGGGGGACAATGAGCAGTTCTTC. This sequence joins TRBV5-1 and TRBJ2-1, with 10 bases aligning to TRBD2. V dropped 0 bases and J dropped 5; count of bases not matched to a gene: 2. CDR1 is SGHRS and CDR2 is YFSETQ in the germline V gene. The CDR3 sequence is 15 residues long.

This clonotype was detected only once. This chain joins TRBV29-1 and TRBJ2-1; 15 bases map to TRBD2. This CDR3 spans 15 amino acids. With 6 bases clipped from V and 9 bases from J, the junction kept 9 bases outside the gene matches. CDR1 is SQVTM, CDR2 ANQGSEA, per germline. The CDR3 sequence: CSVPGLAGGLTEQFF. The CDR3 bases are TGCAGCGTCCCTGGACTAGCGGGAGGGCTAACTGAGCAGTTCTTC.

This chain joins TRBV20-1 and TRBJ1-6; D may be TRBD1 (6 bases). The CDR3 spans 16 residues. The germline CDR1 and CDR2 sequences are DFQATT and SNEGSKA (reference sequence). Trimming pared 5 bases from V and 0 bases from J, leaving 14 bases between. CDR3 sequence reads: CSAYGQTSSYNSPLHF. The CDR3 DNA sequence: TGCAGTGCTTACGGACAGACAAGCTCCTATAATTCACCCCTCCACTTT.

This sequence joins TRBV4-3 and TRBJ2-1, with D unclear. The ends were cut back, 1 base at V and 9 bases at J, with 10 bases in the middle. CDR3 length: 13 amino acids. CDR1 is LGHNA and CDR2 is YSLEER in the germline V gene. The CDR3, as DNA: TGCGCCAGCAGCCAAGGAAGGGTGAGTGAGCAGTTCTTC. It codes for CASSQGRVSEQFF.

In this sample, this clonotype turned up once. The V gene is TRBV12-3 or TRBV12-4, the J gene TRBJ2-1, with D possibly being TRBD1 (5 bases). CDR3 size: 13 residues. V lost 1 base, J lost 10 bases, and 11 bases lay in between. The chain's CDR3 is CASSLVGSGEQFF. The CDR3 nucleotides read TGTGCCAGCAGTTTAGTGGGGTCAGGGGAGCAGTTCTTC.

The chain is built from TRBV28 and TRBJ2-1, with D tentatively TRBD1 (6 bases). V gave up 5 bases and J gave up 15 bases, with 14 bases separating them. Germline assignment: CDR1 MDHEN and CDR2 SYDVKM. There are 11 residues in the CDR3. The CDR3 reads CASSLRQVRFF. The CDR3 DNA reads as TGTGCCAGCAGTCTAAGACAGGTTAGGTTCTTC.

This clonotype came up once. The chain carries TRBV7-7 and TRBJ2-7; weak D call: TRBD2 (5 bases). Germline loops: CDR1 SSHAT, CDR2 FNYEAQ (reference sequence). The CDR3 runs 17 residues. The CDR3 region has the DNA TGTGCTAGCAGCTTAAAAAGCGGCCCTTGTAGTAGGGACGAGCAGTACGTC. It specifies CASSLKSGPCSRDEQYV.

V is TRBV5-1 and J is TRBJ1-2; the D is unclear. Trimming removed 0 bases at V and 6 bases at J, with 9 bases between. The germline V gene has CDR1 SGHRS and CDR2 YFSETQ. The CDR3 runs to 13 residues. The CDR3 region is CASSLDGDDGYTF. CDR3 nucleotides: TGCGCCAGCAGCTTGGACGGGGATGATGGCTACACCTTC.

The rearrangement uses TRBV28 and TRBJ2-6, with 8 bases identical to TRBD1. Per germline, CDR1 MDHEN and CDR2 SYDVKM. The CDR3 sequence is 18 residues long. Trimming at V came to 4 bases and at J to 2 bases, leaving 10 bases not matched to a gene. The CDR3 here is CASSSGGAVGTGANVLTF. CDR3 nucleotide sequence: TGTGCCAGCAGTTCAGGGGGCGCCGTGGGGACTGGGGCCAACGTCCTGACTTTC.

The chain links TRBV10-2 to TRBJ1-6, with 7 bases fitting TRBD1. Germline-derived CDR1 and CDR2 are WSHSY and SAAADI. The V and J ends lost 4 bases and 7 bases, in that order; junction bases with no gene match: 10. This CDR3 comprises 16 residues. CDR3 sequence: CASSATTGEKNSPLHF. The DNA of the CDR3 is TGCGCCAGCAGTGCTACAACAGGGGAAAAAAATTCACCCCTCCACTTT.

This chain links TRBV2 with TRBJ1-5; D is undetermined. The CDR3 covers 12 residues. The germline V gene encodes CDR1 SNHLY and CDR2 FYNNEI. V was clipped by 6 bases and J by 3 bases, with 6 bases between them. The CDR3 DNA reads as TGTGCCAGCAGCCGAAACAATCAGCCCCAGCATTTT. Protein sequence: CASSRNNQPQHF.

This chain connects TRBV9 to TRBJ1-4; 7 bases are a match to TRBD1. CDR3 length: 13 amino acids. The junction had 7 bases not matched to a gene; V was cut back by 4 bases and J by 10 bases. Germline lookup yields CDR1 SGDLS and CDR2 YYNGEE. In DNA, the CDR3 is TGTGCCAGCAGCCCCCAGGGGGACGGAAAACTGTTTTTT. It encodes CASSPQGDGKLFF.

The rearrangement uses TRBV18 and TRBJ2-1; 11 nucleotides line up with TRBD2. Germline lookup yields CDR1 KGHSH and CDR2 LQKENI. V lost 3 bases, J lost 0 bases, and 7 bases stayed unmatched. The CDR3 spans 18 residues. The CDR3 region has the DNA TGTGCCAGCTCACCGAGGACTAGCGGGCCCAGCTCCTACAATGAGCAGTTCTTC. The encoded protein is CASSPRTSGPSSYNEQFF.